This is a list of T cell receptor beta chains from one sample in a study of radiation and T cells in renal cell carcinoma. The repertoire was sequenced with immunoSEQ multiplex PCR; TCRdb's copy has only in-frame clones and lacks some. The table lists some 50,000 clones, roughly 80% of them singletons. The sequenced sample was blood, obtained from a patient whose treatment included radiotherapy and nephrectomy. These receptors came from a woman aged 70-85 years with renal cell carcinoma. Each CDR3 is given with its conserved first and last residue. Each record gives: D gene, J gene, V gene, clone size, CDR3 DNA, CDR3 protein. A D gene is named only where the DNA matches it firmly. The size of a clone is reported for some rows only, either as once, few or many, or as a class for expanded clones.

>-|TRBJ2-3|TRBV2|-
TGTGCCAGCAGTGAAGGCAGGACGGTAGGGGATACGCAGTATTTT
CASSEGRTVGDTQYF
>-|TRBJ2-7|TRBV2|once
TGTGCCAGCAGTTGGACAGTGACCTCCTACGAGCAGTACTTC
CASSWTVTSYEQYF
>-|TRBJ2-1|TRBV6-6|few
TGTGCCAGCTGGAGGTGGGGGTCCTACAATGAGCAGTTCTTC
CASWRWGSYNEQFF
>-|TRBJ2-7|TRBV6-5|-
TGTGCCAGCAGGGAGGGCTCCTACGAGCAGTACTTC
CASREGSYEQYF
>-|TRBJ2-5|TRBV7-8|-
TGTGCCAGCAGCTCACGGGAGACCCAGTACTTC
CASSSRETQYF
>-|TRBJ2-6|TRBV6-1|-
TGTGCCAGCAGTGTCTCAGGGGGGGTCCCCTCTGGGGCCAACGTCCTGACTTTC
CASSVSGGVPSGANVLTF
>TRBD1|TRBJ1-3|TRBV6-1|-
TGTGCCAGCAGTGATGTGGGACAGTCCTCTGGAAACACCATATATTTT
CASSDVGQSSGNTIYF
>-|TRBJ1-2|TRBV7-8|-
TGTGCCAGCAGCTTAGGTTGGGCAGGGGATGGTGGCTACACCTTC
CASSLGWAGDGGYTF
>-|TRBJ2-7|TRBV7-2|-
TGTGCCAGCAGCTTAGCGGGAGTAAGCGAGCAGTACTTC
CASSLAGVSEQYF
>-|TRBJ1-1|TRBV18|-
TGTGCCAGCTCACCAAGCGCGAACACTGAAGCTTTCTTT
CASSPSANTEAFF
>-|TRBJ1-2|TRBV29-1|-
TGCAGCGGGAAGACAGGAACTGACTATGGCTACACCTTC
CSGKTGTDYGYTF
>-|TRBJ1-1|TRBV7-9|-
TGTGCCAGCAGCTTAGGGACAGCAATGAACACTGAAGCTTTCTTT
CASSLGTAMNTEAFF
>TRBD1|TRBJ1-3|TRBV2|-
TGTGCCAGCAGCTCTGGACAGGGGCTTTTGGGAAACACCATATATTTT
CASSSGQGLLGNTIYF
>TRBD2|TRBJ2-7|TRBV19|medium-sized
TGTGCCAGTAGTATAGAAGCTAGCGGGAGGTTGGGGGAGCAGTACTTC
CASSIEASGRLGEQYF
>-|TRBJ1-1|TRBV5-4|-
TGTGCCAGCAGCTTTTTTTTGGGGGCCGGGTTCGGGAACACTGAAGCTTTCTTT
CASSFFLGAGFGNTEAFF
>-|TRBJ2-5|TRBV5-1|-
TGCGCCAGCAGCTTCAACCGAGGTGGGGAGACCCAGTACTTC
CASSFNRGGETQYF
>-|TRBJ1-5|TRBV6-6|-
TGTGCCAGCCACATATCGGTCGACAATCAGCCCCAGCATTTT
CASHISVDNQPQHF
>TRBD1|TRBJ1-2|TRBV5-1|-
TGCGCCAGCAGCGCCATACAGGGGAGGAACTATGGCTACACCTTC
CASSAIQGRNYGYTF
>-|TRBJ2-7|TRBV6-1|few
TGTGCCAGCAGTGAAAGGTCGTATAGCGAGCAGTACTTC
CASSERSYSEQYF
>-|TRBJ2-5|TRBV20-1|once
TGCAGTGCCCCCGCTCCCGAGACCCAGTACTTC
CSAPAPETQYF
>-|TRBJ2-6|TRBV19|-
TGTGCCAGTACCTACTCTGGGGCCAACGTCCTGACTTTC
CASTYSGANVLTF
>-|TRBJ2-1|TRBV30|-
TGTGCCTGGAGAAGGTTGGGAAGCTCCTACAATGAGCAGTTCTTC
CAWRRLGSSYNEQFF
>TRBD1|TRBJ2-2|TRBV2|-
TGTGCCAGCAGCGGACAGGGGGCGGGTACCGGGGAGCTGTTTTTT
CASSGQGAGTGELFF
>-|TRBJ1-6|TRBV5-4|few
TGTGCCAGCAGTGGGCAGGGGCATAATTCACCCCTCCACTTT
CASSGQGHNSPLHF
>-|TRBJ2-6|TRBV14|-
TGTGCCAGCAGCCAAGAGGAGGGCCCTGGGGCCAACGTCCTGACTTTC
CASSQEEGPGANVLTF
>-|TRBJ1-5|TRBV6-6|-
TGTGCCAGCGGCAGGGTCAATCAGCCCCAGCATTTT
CASGRVNQPQHF
>-|TRBJ2-1|TRBV5-1|-
TGCGCCAGCAGCTCCAGCGCACCCTACAATGAGCAGTTCTTC
CASSSSAPYNEQFF
>-|TRBJ2-4|TRBV6-6|-
TGTGCCAGCAGTTACGTCTCGGGGGCCGGCAAAAACATTCAGTACTTC
CASSYVSGAGKNIQYF
>TRBD1|TRBJ1-1|TRBV6-5|-
TGTGCCAGCAGTTCCGAGACAGGGACGGCTTTCTTT
CASSSETGTAFF
>TRBD1|TRBJ2-5|TRBV6-1|-
TGTGCCAGCAGTCTCCAATCAGGGGGCGGGGAGACCCAGTACTTC
CASSLQSGGGETQYF
>-|TRBJ2-7|TRBV29-1|-
TGCAGCGTGGGGGACATCTACGAGCAGTACTTC
CSVGDIYEQYF
>-|TRBJ1-1|TRBV7-8|-
TGTGCCAGCAGCCCTGGGGGGGGATGGCGCACTGAAGCTTTCTTT
CASSPGGGWRTEAFF
>TRBD1|TRBJ1-1|TRBV19|-
TGTGCCAGTAGGGAAACAGGGGGCAGAACTGAAGCTTTCTTT
CASRETGGRTEAFF
>TRBD1|TRBJ2-7|TRBV4-3|-
TGCGCCAGCAGCCCCGACAGGGGAATGGGATACGAGCAGTACTTC
CASSPDRGMGYEQYF
>-|TRBJ2-5|TRBV6-5|few
TGTGCCAGCAGTTGGGAGACCCAGTACTTC
CASSWETQYF
>-|TRBJ1-1|TRBV11-2|-
TGTGCCAGCAGCCGTAGAGGCAATACGATTGAAGCTTTCTTT
CASSRRGNTIEAFF
>-|TRBJ2-5|TRBV6-5|-
TGTGCCAGCACACCCCTTGGCGGGTGGGGTGAGACCCAGTACTTC
CASTPLGGWGETQYF
>TRBD2|TRBJ2-7|TRBV2|once
TGTGCCAGCAGTGGGGCTAGCGGACTCTACGAGCAGTACTTC
CASSGASGLYEQYF
>TRBD2|TRBJ2-3|TRBV6-5|-
TGTGCCAGCAGTTCAGCTAGCGGGAGGCTCGGAGATACGCAGTATTTT
CASSSASGRLGDTQYF
>TRBD1|TRBJ2-2|TRBV5-6|-
TGTGCCAGCAGCTTTATTGACAGGGCCGCGAACACCGGGGAGCTGTTTTTT
CASSFIDRAANTGELFF
>-|TRBJ2-7|TRBV15|-
TGTGCCACCAGCAGGTTCTATCCCATATCCCCCACATACGAGCAGTACTTC
CATSRFYPISPTYEQYF
>-|TRBJ2-1|TRBV5-4|-
TGTGCCATCACGCGGGACAGCCTTCCGAGCTCCTACAATGAGCAGTTCTTC
CAITRDSLPSSYNEQFF
>-|TRBJ2-1|TRBV5-1|-
TGCGCCAGCAGCCCGGGCCAAGAGGACGCCAATGAGCAGTTCTTC
CASSPGQEDANEQFF
>-|TRBJ2-7|TRBV18|once
TGTGCCAGCTCACCAGGGGGAAGGGGGAGCTACGAGCAGTACTTC
CASSPGGRGSYEQYF